Each of the 22 T cell receptor beta chains below was sequenced from the same sample in a study of T cells in Graves' hyperthyroidism and ophthalmopathy. The CDR3 regions of TCR beta were amplified from RNA transcripts. The TCR CDR3 was amplified in a first-round RT-PCR using the HTBI primer set. Via MiXCR, TCRdb re-called the multiplex PCR reads, giving one row per CDR3 protein. The sample holds some 98,000 distinct CDR3 sequences, about 40% seen once. Sequencing used peripheral blood or thyroid tissue (not recorded which). These receptors all come from a woman aged 25 to 39 with Graves' hyperthyroidism.

This clonotype was picked up many times. The V gene is TRBV5-8, the J gene TRBJ1-5; D gene uncertain. Germline CDR1 SGHTS, CDR2 YDEGEE. CDR3 length: 16 amino acids. The germline V and J ends were trimmed by 4 bases and 3 bases, with 17 bases remaining between them. The CDR3 loop is CASSKAGGYDNQPQHF. In nucleotides, the CDR3 is TGTGCCAGCAGCAAAGCCGGAGGGTATGACAATCAGCCCCAGCATTTT.

In this sample, this clonotype turned up many times. The chain carries TRBV20-1 and TRBJ2-7; 7 bases map to TRBD1. This CDR3 is 13 amino acids long. The V gene's germline CDR1 is DFQATT and CDR2 SNEGSKA (reference sequence). The junction had 4 bases not matched to a gene; V was cut back by 5 bases and J by 0 bases. The CDR3 DNA sequence: TGCAGTGCTCCGGGACAGATCTCCTACGAGCAGTACTTC. It translates to CSAPGQISYEQYF.

This clonotype was picked up many times. V gene TRBV5-1 combines with J gene TRBJ2-7; 11 nucleotides line up with TRBD1. CDR3 length equals 14 residues. Losses at the gene ends were 3 bases for V and 3 bases for J; bases not matched to a gene: 2. Germline V lookup: CDR1 SGHRS, CDR2 YFSETQ. The chain's CDR3 is CASSSGTGGYEQYF. The CDR3 nucleotides are TGCGCCAGCAGCTCTGGGACAGGGGGCTACGAGCAGTACTTC. Using reference TRBV5-1 and TRBJ2-7 for the parts outside the CDR3, the full variable domain is KAGVTQTPRYLIKTRGQQVTLSCSPISGHRSVSWYQQTPGQGLQFLFEYFSETQRNKGNFPGRFSGRQFSNSRSEMNVSTLELGDSALYLCASSSGTGGYEQYFGPGTRLTVT.

This chain connects TRBV2 to TRBJ2-5; 11 bases align to TRBD2. The length of the CDR3 is 18 residues. The V gene's germline CDR1 is SNHLY and CDR2 FYNNEI. V lost 2 bases to trimming and J lost 4 bases; unmatched junction nucleotides: 12. CDR3 sequence reads: CASSEIAGGTKAIETQYF. The CDR3 coding sequence is TGTGCCAGCAGTGAAATAGCGGGAGGGACTAAGGCGATAGAGACCCAGTACTTC.

This clonotype was seen repeatedly, ten times or more. The chain carries TRBV5-5 and TRBJ2-2; TRBD2 matches at 7 bases. CDR3 length: 14 amino acids. J gave up 1 base and V 9 bases, and 6 bases lay outside the gene matches. Germline CDR1 and CDR2: SGHKS and YYEKEE (reference sequence). The CDR3 DNA sequence: TGTGCCACCCACCTAGCGGTGAACACCGGGGAGCTGTTTTTT. Protein: CATHLAVNTGELFF.

V and J are TRBV12-3 or TRBV12-4 and TRBJ2-5; TRBD2 is a possible D gene (5 bases). The CDR3 extends over 15 amino acids. Trimming shortened V by 6 bases and J by 7 bases, and 21 bases separated the two germline ends. CDR3 bases: TGTGCCAGCAGCCAACCCTCGGACTTCTTGGGGACCCAGTACTTC. This encodes CASSQPSDFLGTQYF.

The chain links TRBV10-3 to TRBJ1-2, with TRBD1 identical over 8 bases. The CDR3 runs to 14 residues. J was trimmed by 4 bases and V by 2 bases; bases with no gene match: 3. Germline CDR1 reads ENHRY; CDR2 reads SYGVKD. CDR3 DNA sequence: TGTGCCATCAGTGAGGGGGACAGGCTCTATGGCTACACCTTC. Translated, it gives CAISEGDRLYGYTF.

This chain joins TRBV11-2 and TRBJ2-7, with TRBD2 matching 11 bases. The CDR3 has 15 residues. Trimming at V came to 7 bases and at J to 2 bases, leaving 7 bases not matched to a gene. From germline, CDR1 is SGHAT and CDR2 FQNNGV. This CDR3 reads CASTPTSGTPYEQYF. The CDR3, as DNA: TGTGCCAGCACCCCGACTAGCGGGACCCCCTACGAGCAGTACTTC.

This clonotype was seen many times. CDR3 sequence reads: CASSHESSYEQYF. In DNA form, the CDR3 reads TGTGCCAGCAGCCACGAATCCTCCTACGAGCAGTACTTC. The V call is TRBV7-6, the J call TRBJ2-7; the D is unclear. Germline V CDR1 and CDR2: SGHVS, FNYEAQ. This CDR3 is 13 amino acids long. V was clipped by 5 bases and J by 0 bases, with 8 bases between them.

This clonotype was counted only a few times. The rearrangement uses TRBV2 and TRBJ2-7, with 10 positions matching TRBD1. V dropped 6 bases and J dropped 5; count of bases not matched to a gene: 7. The germline gives CDR1 SNHLY, CDR2 FYNNEI. The CDR3 sequence is 14 residues long. The CDR3 nucleotides read TGTGCCAGCAGCTGGGACAGGGGCACGGACGAGCAGTACTTC. This gives the protein CASSWDRGTDEQYF. Variable domain in full (rest from reference TRBV2 and TRBJ2-7): EPEVTQTPSHQVTQMGQEVILRCVPISNHLYFYWYRQILGQKVEFLVSFYNNEISEKSEIFDDQFSVERPDGSNFTLKIRSTKLEDSAMYFCASSWDRGTDEQYFGPGTRLTVT.

This clonotype was found many times. The gene calls are TRBV11-2 and TRBJ2-2; D perhaps matches TRBD2 (5 bases). The CDR3 spans 14 residues. The V and J ends lost 3 bases and 4 bases respectively, with 9 bases between them. The germline CDR1 and CDR2 sequences are SGHAT and FQNNGV. The DNA for the CDR3 is TGTGCCAGCAGCTTCCTAGCCGCCACCGGGGAGCTGTTTTTT. Translated: CASSFLAATGELFF.

With regard to this clonotype: With a much larger clone just one base away, this may be a read error. V is TRBV12-3 or TRBV12-4 and J is TRBJ1-2; unclear D gene. This CDR3 is 16 amino acids long. Trimming stripped 6 bases from V and 2 bases from J, with 19 bases between. CDR3 loop: CASSQESDGTNYGYTF. The DNA for the CDR3 is TGTGCCAGCAGCCAAGAGTCGGACGGAACCAACTATGGCTACACCTTC.

In its sample, this clonotype was seen many times. The CDR3 spells CASSPISGGPEAFF. Here the CDR3 DNA reads TGTGCCAGCAGCCCGATCAGTGGGGGTCCTGAAGCTTTCTTT. This sequence joins TRBV4-2 and TRBJ1-1; D is possibly TRBD1 (5 bases). With 4 bases removed from V and 6 bases from J, the gap between germline ends came to 15 bases. The CDR3 length is 14 residues. Germline V gene lookup returns CDR1 LGHNA and CDR2 YNFKEQ.

The table lists this clonotype with many counts. This chain connects TRBV7-9 to TRBJ1-4; a possible D gene is TRBD1 (6 bases). This CDR3 region has 15 residues. The germline gives CDR1 SEHNR, CDR2 FQNEAQ (reference sequence). Trimming took off 5 bases at V and 4 bases at J, with 14 bases between the two ends. The CDR3 DNA follows: TGTGCCAGCAGCACTGGAACAGGGCGTAATGAAAAACTGTTTTTT. Encoded protein: CASSTGTGRNEKLFF.

In this sample, this clonotype turned up many times. V and J are TRBV28 and TRBJ1-2; a possible D gene is TRBD1 (5 bases). The CDR3 contains 12 residues. Deletions cut 9 bases from V and 5 bases from J, with 13 bases between. Germline lookup yields CDR1 MDHEN and CDR2 SYDVKM. In DNA form, the CDR3 reads TGTGCCAGTAACACGGGGGAGTATGGCTACACCTTC. Translated: CASNTGEYGYTF.

A remark on this clonotype: The germline gene is not matched at one end of the junction; a read error may be the cause. V gene TRBV7-9 combines with J gene TRBJ2-7, with 10 nucleotides matching TRBD2. The CDR3 is 16 residues long. Germline lookup yields CDR1 SEHNR and CDR2 FQNEAQ (reference sequence). CDR3 nucleotide sequence: TGCGCCAGCAGCCAAGTGGCTAGCGGGAGCTCCTACGAGCAGTACTTC. Translated: CASSQVASGSSYEQYF.

There are a few counts of this clonotype. The DNA is left out, because the CDR3 cannot be placed on it with certainty; the CDR3 is given as TCRdb lists it. The chain uses TRBV9 and TRBJ2-2. Germline-derived CDR1 and CDR2 are SGDLS and YYNGEE. Ends included, the CDR3 has 11 residues. CDR3 loop: CASSVGGSCFF.

The chain is built from TRBV30 and TRBJ1-3; D call uncertain. The CDR3 loop spans 13 amino acids. V dropped 4 bases and J dropped 2 bases, with 9 bases sitting between them. Germline loops: CDR1 GTSNPN, CDR2 SVGIG (reference sequence). The CDR3 spells CAWTLPAGNTIYF. The CDR3 DNA reads as TGTGCCTGGACTCTCCCGGCTGGAAACACCATATATTTT.

The chain joins TRBV15 to TRBJ2-7; D may be TRBD2 (5 bases). Germline-derived CDR1 and CDR2 are LNHNV and YYDKDF (reference sequence). The CDR3 is made up of 13 amino acids. V was cut by 5 bases and J by 7 bases, with 15 bases left in between. Here the CDR3 reads CATSQRPGEEQYF. The CDR3 nucleotides are TGTGCCACCAGCCAACGTCCCGGGGAGGAGCAGTACTTC.

This clonotype was seen ten or more times. V and J are TRBV27 and TRBJ1-6, with D unclear. This CDR3 region has 13 residues. The ends were cut back, 3 bases at V and 8 bases at J, with 8 bases in the middle. The V gene's germline CDR1 is MNHEY and CDR2 SMNVEV (reference sequence). CDR3 residues: CASSFLGYSPLHF. CDR3 nucleotides: TGTGCCAGCAGTTTCCTGGGTTATTCACCCCTCCACTTT.

This clonotype was detected ten times or more. J is TRBJ2-7 and V is TRBV7-8; D is perhaps TRBD1 (6 bases). V was clipped by 1 base and J by 6 bases, with 19 bases between them. CDR1 and CDR2 (germline): SGHVS, FQNEAQ. CDR3 length: 16 amino acids. The CDR3 nucleotides read TGTGCCAGCAGCTTAGAGAGGGGGACCTTATACACCGAGCAGTACTTC. It specifies CASSLERGTLYTEQYF.

The table lists this clonotype with many counts. This chain connects TRBV5-1 to TRBJ2-2; D not certain. V lost 8 bases, J lost 1 base, and 9 bases lay in between. CDR3 size: 13 residues. Germline CDR1 SGHRS, CDR2 YFSETQ. Written as DNA, the CDR3 is TGCGCCAGTCCCGACTGGAACACCGGGGAGCTGTTTTTT. Translated, it gives CASPDWNTGELFF.